The rows below give T cell receptor beta chains drawn from one sample of a study of brain T cells in children with intractable seizures. Libraries were prepared by immunoSEQ multiplex PCR; TCRdb keeps only in-frame clonotypes and omits some of them. The table shows 100,000 to 120,000 clones, with roughly 94% occurring only once. The sequences come from peripheral blood, collected at surgery. Every receptor here comes from a boy under two years old with hemimegalencephaly and intractable seizures. The CDR3 runs from the conserved cysteine through the conserved F or W. Each record gives: clone size, J gene, D gene, V gene, CDR3 length, CDR3 DNA, CDR3 protein. A D gene is named only where the DNA matches it firmly. Clone size is given for some rows only: seen once, a few or many times, or a class if the clone is expanded.

.,TRBJ2-3,TRBD1,TRBV19,14,TGTGCCAGTAGACTCGGGGACAGGAGTGATACGCAGTATTTT,CASRLGDRSDTQYF
.,TRBJ2-7,.,TRBV5-8,15,TGTGCCAGCAGCTATGGGGGCGAGGTGTCCTACGAGCAGTACTTC,CASSYGGEVSYEQYF
.,TRBJ2-1,.,TRBV28,14,TGTGCCAGCAGACCCGGGACTCTGTACAATGAGCAGTTCTTC,CASRPGTLYNEQFF
once,TRBJ2-7,TRBD2,TRBV7-3,15,TGTGCCAGCAGCTTAAGCCTAGCGGGAGGTAGCGAGCAGTACTTC,CASSLSLAGGSEQYF
.,TRBJ2-7,TRBD2,TRBV25-1,13,TGTGCCAGCAGGAGCGGGAGTTCCTACGAGCAGTACTTC,CASRSGSSYEQYF
.,TRBJ1-6,.,TRBV27,15,TGTGCCACCATCAACCAGGGCTCCTATAATTCACCCCTCCACTTT,CATINQGSYNSPLHF
.,TRBJ2-2,.,TRBV27,14,TGTGCCAGCAGTTTATTGGGCCGCACCGGGGAGCTGTTTTTT,CASSLLGRTGELFF
once,TRBJ1-4,TRBD1,TRBV15,18,TGTGCCACCAGCAGACCCGGGACAGGGGGCTTATTTGGTGAAAAACTGTTTTTT,CATSRPGTGGLFGEKLFF
.,TRBJ1-2,.,TRBV24-1,14,TGTGCCACCAGTGATTCGTGGGCTTCCTATGGCTACACCTTC,CATSDSWASYGYTF
once,TRBJ1-2,.,TRBV5-1,13,TGCGCCAGCAGCCTCAGACAGCACTATGGCTACACCTTC,CASSLRQHYGYTF
.,TRBJ2-1,.,TRBV28,12,TGTGCCAGCGCGGGGCTGGCGGATGAGCAGTTCTTC,CASAGLADEQFF
.,TRBJ2-4,.,TRBV3-1/TRBV3-2,12,TGTGCCAGCAGCCAGGACAAAAACATTCAGTACTTC,CASSQDKNIQYF
once,TRBJ2-1,.,TRBV29-1,12,TGCAGCGCCCGGAGGGCCGGGAGTGAGCAGTTCTTC,CSARRAGSEQFF
.,TRBJ1-2,.,TRBV6-2/TRBV6-3,14,TGTGCCAGCAGTAGGTCAGGGTTTCGGTATGGCTACACCTTC,CASSRSGFRYGYTF
.,TRBJ2-7,TRBD2,TRBV28,15,TGTGCCAGCATCCCTCCCGGGGGGGGCCTTTACGAGCAGTACTTC,CASIPPGGGLYEQYF
.,TRBJ2-3,.,TRBV7-9,14,TGTGCCAGCAGCAGTAGTGGGCGGACAGATACGCAGTATTTT,CASSSSGRTDTQYF
once,TRBJ2-2,.,TRBV9,15,TGTGCCAGCAGCGTGGACCTAGGGGGGACCGGGGAGCTGTTTTTT,CASSVDLGGTGELFF
.,TRBJ2-2,.,TRBV5-1,15,TGCGCCAGCAGCTTGGGACTAGGGTGGACCGGGGAGCTGTTTTTT,CASSLGLGWTGELFF
once,TRBJ1-6,.,TRBV4-3,15,TGCGCCAGCAGCCAGGGGACGGGCCCTGGGTCACCCCTCCACTTT,CASSQGTGPGSPLHF
.,TRBJ2-1,.,TRBV7-9,16,TGTGCCAGCAGCCCCCCCGACGGCCACTCCTACAATGAGCAGTTCTTC,CASSPPDGHSYNEQFF
.,TRBJ1-2,TRBD1,TRBV2,13,TGTGCCATCTTAGGGGGCAAATTGAATGGCTACACCTTC,CAILGGKLNGYTF
once,TRBJ2-5,.,TRBV7-8,13,TGTGCCAGCCGGGCGGCAATCCAAGAGACCCAGTACTTC,CASRAAIQETQYF
.,TRBJ2-1,TRBD2,TRBV28,19,TGTGCCAGCAGTTTATGGTTCGGGGGGACTCCCAGCTCCTACAATGAGCAGTTCTTC,CASSLWFGGTPSSYNEQFF
.,TRBJ2-6,.,TRBV6-2/TRBV6-3,17,TGTGCCAGCAGTTACGGGGCGGCCCTTACTGGGGCCAACGTCCTGACTTTC,CASSYGAALTGANVLTF
.,TRBJ2-6,TRBD1,TRBV5-4,17,TGTGCCAGCAGCTTCCAAGGGGGCTTTTCTGGGGCCAACGTCCTGACTTTC,CASSFQGGFSGANVLTF
.,TRBJ2-5,.,TRBV6-5,14,TGTGCCAGCAGTTACTCGGTACTGCAAGAGACCCAGTACTTC,CASSYSVLQETQYF
.,TRBJ1-2,TRBD1,TRBV18,15,TGTGCCAGCTCCCTAGCCGACAGGGAGTACTATGGCTACACCTTC,CASSLADREYYGYTF
.,TRBJ1-5,.,TRBV18,13,TGTGCCAGCTCACTGCATAGCAATCAGCCCCAGCATTTT,CASSLHSNQPQHF
.,TRBJ2-5,TRBD2,TRBV28,16,TGTGCCAGCAGTTTATTTGGGCGGGAGGGGCAAGAGACCCAGTACTTC,CASSLFGREGQETQYF